Listed here are 22 T cell receptor beta chains from one sample, sequenced in a study of cytomegalovirus exposure and HLA in healthy donors. Vbeta (60) and Jbeta (13) primers were used in the PCR. Data came from immunoSEQ multiplex PCR; TCRdb stores just in-frame clones and leaves some out. Found here are about 120,000 clones, about three fifths of them singletons; the top ten hold 10%. Sequencing input: PBMCs. The receptors were gathered from a man between 40 and 49 years old in good health and CMV-seropositive.

V gene TRBV7-6 combines with J gene TRBJ1-5; the D gene is possibly TRBD1 (6 bases). V was cut by 1 base and J by 0 bases, with 19 bases left in between. Germline assignment: CDR1 SGHVS and CDR2 FNYEAQ. This CDR3 spans 19 amino acids. Written as DNA, the CDR3 is TGTGCCAGCAGCTTAGGATCCGGCAGGGGTCTCGATAGCAATCAGCCCCAGCATTTT. Residues: CASSLGSGRGLDSNQPQHF.

This clone occurred a few times. The rearrangement joins TRBV14 to TRBJ2-2; D may be TRBD1 (5 bases). Germline CDR1 is SGHDN and CDR2 is FVKESK. The CDR3 has 14 amino acids. V shed 4 bases and J shed 6 bases, with 12 bases lying between them. CDR3 DNA: TGTGCCAGCAGCCTTCGGCAGGGTCCCGGGGAGCTGTTTTTT. It translates to CASSLRQGPGELFF.

This chain's CDR3 is CASRLSREVSGANVLTF. In DNA, the CDR3 is TGTGCCAGCAGATTGAGTCGGGAGGTCTCTGGGGCCAACGTCCTGACTTTC. V is TRBV2 and J is TRBJ2-6; 7 bases are shared with TRBD2. Germline CDR1 and CDR2: SNHLY and FYNNEI. This CDR3 comprises 17 residues. The junction had 8 bases not matched to a gene; V was cut back by 6 bases and J by 0 bases. Looking up the rest from reference TRBV2 and TRBJ2-6 gives the full variable domain: EPEVTQTPSHQVTQMGQEVILRCVPISNHLYFYWYRQILGQKVEFLVSFYNNEISEKSEIFDDQFSVERPDGSNFTLKIRSTKLEDSAMYFCASRLSREVSGANVLTFGAGSRLTVL.

This rearrangement joins TRBV7-9 to TRBJ1-6; tentative D call: TRBD1 (5 bases). The CDR3 is 13 amino acids. Trimming cost V 3 bases and J 5 bases, with 5 bases left between them. Germline-derived CDR1 and CDR2 are SEHNR and FQNEAQ (reference sequence). The CDR3 is CASSFRDNSPLHF. CDR3 bases: TGTGCCAGCAGCTTCAGGGATAATTCACCCCTCCACTTT.

The rearrangement links TRBV19 to TRBJ1-5; 8 bases fit TRBD1. Germline loops: CDR1 LNHDA, CDR2 SQIVND (reference sequence). There are 15 residues in the CDR3. Losses at the gene ends were 6 bases for V and 6 bases for J; bases not matched to a gene: 10. CDR3: CASSRTGKLGQPQHF. CDR3 DNA: TGTGCCAGTAGCAGGACAGGGAAGTTAGGTCAGCCCCAGCATTTT. Based on the CDR3 plus reference TRBV19 and TRBJ1-5, the full variable domain is DGGITQSPKYLFRKEGQNVTLSCEQNLNHDAMYWYRQDPGQGLRLIYYSQIVNDFQKGDIAEGYSVSREKKESFPLTVTSAQKNPTAFYLCASSRTGKLGQPQHFGDGTRLSIL.

This clone was counted a few times. This chain links TRBV18 with TRBJ1-1; maybe TRBD1 (5 bases). Germline CDR1 reads KGHSH; CDR2 reads LQKENI. The ends were cut back, 2 bases at V and 1 base at J, with 14 bases in the middle. The CDR3 contains 16 residues. The DNA of the CDR3 is TGTGCCAGCTCACCATCCCTAATTACAGGGAACACTGAAGCTTTCTTT. Translated, it gives CASSPSLITGNTEAFF.

This clone has more than one count but fewer than ten. The rearrangement joins TRBV25-1 to TRBJ1-2; tentatively, D is TRBD1 (6 bases). Germline CDR1 reads MGHDK; CDR2 reads SYGVNS. Between the trimmed V and J ends, which lost 8 bases and 4 bases, there was a span of 11 bases. CDR3 length equals 12 residues. Here the CDR3 DNA reads TGTGCCAGCGCAACAGGGTCCTATGGCTACACCTTC. It specifies CASATGSYGYTF.

A note on this clone: Its ends do not fully match the called genes, so a read error is possible. The chain couples TRBV7-3 to TRBJ2-1; 9 nucleotides line up with TRBD1. CDR3 size: 15 residues. Germline values: CDR1 SGHTA, CDR2 FQGTGA. This CDR3 reads CASSRQGDTYYEQFF. CDR3 nucleotide sequence: TGTGCCAGCAGCCGACAGGGGGATACCTACTATGAGCAGTTCTTC.

This clone was counted between two and nine times. The V and J genes are TRBV7-2 and TRBJ2-7, with 8 bases fitting TRBD2. The V gene end was trimmed by 3 bases and the J gene end by 4 bases; junction bases not matched to a gene: 11. CDR1 SGHTA and CDR2 FQGNSA come from the germline V gene. This CDR3 comprises 16 residues. The CDR3 region has the DNA TGTGCCAGCAGCTTGGGACCAGCGGGAGCTATATACGAGCAGTACTTC. It yields the protein CASSLGPAGAIYEQYF. Drawing the rest from reference TRBV7-2 and TRBJ2-7, the complete variable domain is GAGVSQSPSNKVTEKGKDVELRCDPISGHTALYWYRQSLGQGLEFLIYFQGNSAPDKSGLPSDRFSAERTGGSVSTLTIQRTQQEDSAVYLCASSLGPAGAIYEQYFGPGTRLTVT.

The chain links TRBV4-1 to TRBJ1-1; TRBD1 matches 8 bases. Germline V gene sequence: CDR1 MGHRA, CDR2 YSYEKL. The CDR3 consists of 15 residues. J lost 0 bases, V lost 4 bases, and 4 bases had no gene match. The CDR3 loop reads CASSLRRGLNTEAFF. The CDR3 DNA reads TGCGCCAGCAGCCTTCGCAGGGGGCTGAACACTGAAGCTTTCTTT.

The rearrangement links TRBV6-5 to TRBJ1-3; D unresolved. The CDR3 has 13 residues. The germline V gene encodes CDR1 MNHEY and CDR2 SVGAGI. The germline V and J ends were trimmed by 8 bases and 0 bases, with 8 bases remaining between them. This chain's CDR3 is CASGRNSGNTIYF. The CDR3 bases are TGTGCCAGCGGCAGGAACTCTGGAAACACCATATATTTT.

This clone has more than one count but fewer than ten. J is TRBJ2-7 and V is TRBV29-1, with a weak D call TRBD2 (6 bases). The ends were cut back, 7 bases at V and 0 bases at J, with 13 bases in the middle. Germline CDR1 reads SQVTM; CDR2 reads ANQGSEA. This CDR3 has 13 amino acids. As DNA, the CDR3 is TGCAGCGCCAGCGGGTTCAGCTCCTACGAGCAGTACTTC. The encoded protein is CSASGFSSYEQYF.

The chain recombines TRBV7-2 with TRBJ2-7; 11 positions match TRBD2. The germline V gene encodes CDR1 SGHTA and CDR2 FQGNSA. The length of the CDR3 is 14 residues. V was clipped by 5 bases and J by 5 bases; unmatched bases: 5. Here the CDR3 reads CASSPTSGTHEQYF. CDR3 DNA sequence: TGTGCCAGCAGCCCGACTAGCGGGACCCACGAGCAGTACTTC.

CDR3: CASSPPGAGGLYNEQFF. The DNA of the CDR3 is TGTGCCAGCAGCCCGCCTGGAGCGGGGGGCCTCTACAATGAGCAGTTCTTC. This chain links TRBV5-5 with TRBJ2-1, with 9 bases identical to TRBD2. CDR3 length equals 17 residues. V lost 4 bases, J lost 3 bases, and 11 bases stayed unmatched. Looked up from germline, CDR1 is SGHKS and CDR2 is YYEKEE (reference sequence).

This sequence joins TRBV14 and TRBJ1-2; a weak D match, TRBD1 (5 bases). CDR1 and CDR2 (germline): SGHDN, FVKESK. The CDR3 length is 12 residues. V lost 5 bases, J lost 8 bases, and 12 bases lay in between. The CDR3 sequence is CASSVQGNGYTF. The CDR3, as DNA: TGTGCCAGCAGCGTTCAGGGTAACGGCTACACCTTC.

Only a few counts were recorded for this clone. The CDR3 coding sequence is TGTGCCAGCAGTGAATTAGGCCCACAGGGTGAGCAGTTCTTC. Protein product: CASSELGPQGEQFF. This sequence joins TRBV2 and TRBJ2-1; D perhaps matches TRBD1 (6 bases). CDR1 is SNHLY and CDR2 is FYNNEI in the germline V gene. The CDR3 extends over 14 amino acids. Trimming removed 2 bases at V and 9 bases at J, with 14 bases between.

The V gene is TRBV19, the J gene TRBJ2-7; TRBD1 agrees at 10 bases. Per the germline V gene, CDR1 is LNHDA and CDR2 is SQIVND (reference sequence). Trimming took 6 bases from V and 0 from J; bases not matched to a gene: 2. The CDR3 contains 14 residues. CDR3 nucleotides: TGTGCCAGTAGCGACAGGGGGCTCTCCTACGAGCAGTACTTC. This sequence encodes CASSDRGLSYEQYF.

This clone showed up just a few times. The rearrangement joins TRBV6-5 to TRBJ1-3, with a possible D match to TRBD1 (5 bases). Trimming took 2 bases from V and 1 from J, leaving 12 bases between them. Germline loops: CDR1 MNHEY, CDR2 SVGAGI. This CDR3 spans 16 amino acids. The CDR3 nucleotides are TGTGCCAGCAGTTACAAATTTTCAGGGTCTGGAAACACCATATATTTT. Its protein is CASSYKFSGSGNTIYF.

This clone was detected only a few times. The chain carries TRBV6-6 and TRBJ2-5, with a possible D match to TRBD2 (5 bases). The CDR3 spans 15 residues. The germline V gene has CDR1 MNHNY and CDR2 SVGAGI (reference sequence). Trimming pared 7 bases from V and 2 bases from J, leaving 17 bases between. This CDR3 reads CASNGGRSLQETQYF. CDR3 DNA sequence: TGTGCCAGCAATGGCGGGCGCAGCCTACAAGAGACCCAGTACTTC.

The chain couples TRBV19 to TRBJ1-2, with TRBD1 matching over 7 bases. CDR1 and CDR2 (germline): LNHDA, SQIVND (reference sequence). The V gene end was trimmed by 4 bases and the J gene end by 4 bases; junction bases not matched to a gene: 3. The CDR3 covers 13 residues. DNA for the CDR3: TGTGCCAGTAGTACTACAGGGGCCTATGGCTACACCTTC. It yields the protein CASSTTGAYGYTF.

CDR3 loop: CASRRGQELSGANVLTF. The DNA for the CDR3 is TGTGCCAGCAGGAGGGGACAGGAGCTCTCTGGGGCCAACGTCCTGACTTTC. The genes are TRBV2 and TRBJ2-6; 8 positions agree with TRBD1. Germline values: CDR1 SNHLY, CDR2 FYNNEI. J lost 0 bases, V lost 6 bases, and 7 bases had no gene match. CDR3 length equals 17 residues.

Only a few counts were recorded for this clone. This sequence joins TRBV2 and TRBJ1-5; tentative D call: TRBD1 (5 bases). Trimming removed 6 bases at V and 2 bases at J, with 11 bases between. From germline, CDR1 is SNHLY and CDR2 FYNNEI. This CDR3 has 14 amino acids. CDR3 DNA sequence: TGTGCCAGCAGCCTCCCAGGGCGCAATCAGCCCCAGCATTTT. Its protein product is CASSLPGRNQPQHF.